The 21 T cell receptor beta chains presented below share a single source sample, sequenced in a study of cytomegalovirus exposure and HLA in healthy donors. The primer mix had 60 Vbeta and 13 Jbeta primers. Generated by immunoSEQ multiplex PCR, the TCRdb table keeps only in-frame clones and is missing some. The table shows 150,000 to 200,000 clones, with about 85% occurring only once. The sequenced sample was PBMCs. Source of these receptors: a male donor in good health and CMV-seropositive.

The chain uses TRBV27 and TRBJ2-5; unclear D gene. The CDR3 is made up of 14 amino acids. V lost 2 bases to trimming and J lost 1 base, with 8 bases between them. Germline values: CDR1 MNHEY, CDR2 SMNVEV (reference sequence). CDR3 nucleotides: TGTGCCAGCAGTTTACCGGGTAGCCAAGAGACCCAGTACTTC. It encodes CASSLPGSQETQYF.

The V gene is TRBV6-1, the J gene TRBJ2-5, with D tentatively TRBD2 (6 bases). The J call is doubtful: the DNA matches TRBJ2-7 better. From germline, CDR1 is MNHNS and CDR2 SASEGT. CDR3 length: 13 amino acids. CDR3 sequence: CASTLTGDYEQYF. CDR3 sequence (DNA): TGTGCCAGCACCTTGACGGGAGACTACGAGCAGTACTTC.

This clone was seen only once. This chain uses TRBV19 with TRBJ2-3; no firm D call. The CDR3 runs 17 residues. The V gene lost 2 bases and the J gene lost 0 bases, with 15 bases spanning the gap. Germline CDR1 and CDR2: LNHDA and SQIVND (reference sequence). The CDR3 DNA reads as TGTGCCAGTAGTATAAGTGCACTTTCTCCTAGCACAGATACGCAGTATTTT. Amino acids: CASSISALSPSTDTQYF.

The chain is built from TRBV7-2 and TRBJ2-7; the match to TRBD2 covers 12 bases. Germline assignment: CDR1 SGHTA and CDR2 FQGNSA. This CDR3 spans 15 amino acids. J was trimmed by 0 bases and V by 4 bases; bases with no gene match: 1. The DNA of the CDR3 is TGTGCCAGCAGCTCTAGCGGGAGGGCCTCCTACGAGCAGTACTTC. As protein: CASSSSGRASYEQYF.

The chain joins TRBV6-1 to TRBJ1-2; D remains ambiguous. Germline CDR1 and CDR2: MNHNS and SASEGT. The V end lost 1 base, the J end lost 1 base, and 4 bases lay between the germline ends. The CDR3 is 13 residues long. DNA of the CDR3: TGTGCCAGCAGTGAAGAATATAACTATGGCTACACCTTC. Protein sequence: CASSEEYNYGYTF.

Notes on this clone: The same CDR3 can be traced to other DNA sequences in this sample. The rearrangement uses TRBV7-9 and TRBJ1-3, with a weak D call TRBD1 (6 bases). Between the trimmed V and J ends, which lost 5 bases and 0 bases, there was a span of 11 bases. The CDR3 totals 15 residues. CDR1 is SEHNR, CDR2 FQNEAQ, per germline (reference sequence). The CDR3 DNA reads TGTGCCAGCAGCCCGAGGGGGAACTCTGGAAACACCATATATTTT. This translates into CASSPRGNSGNTIYF.

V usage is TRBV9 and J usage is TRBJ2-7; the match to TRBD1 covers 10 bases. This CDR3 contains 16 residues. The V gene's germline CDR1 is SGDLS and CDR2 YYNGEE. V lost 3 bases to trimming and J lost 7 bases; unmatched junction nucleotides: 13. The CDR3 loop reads CASSGVSVDRGGEQYF. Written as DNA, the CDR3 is TGTGCCAGCAGCGGGGTTAGTGTGGACAGGGGGGGGGAGCAGTACTTC.

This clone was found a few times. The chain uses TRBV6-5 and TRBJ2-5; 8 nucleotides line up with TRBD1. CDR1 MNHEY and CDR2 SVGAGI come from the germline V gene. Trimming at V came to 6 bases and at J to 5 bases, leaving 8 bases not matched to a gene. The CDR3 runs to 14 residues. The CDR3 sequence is CASRWTGIAETQYF. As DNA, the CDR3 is TGTGCCAGCAGGTGGACAGGGATCGCCGAGACCCAGTACTTC.

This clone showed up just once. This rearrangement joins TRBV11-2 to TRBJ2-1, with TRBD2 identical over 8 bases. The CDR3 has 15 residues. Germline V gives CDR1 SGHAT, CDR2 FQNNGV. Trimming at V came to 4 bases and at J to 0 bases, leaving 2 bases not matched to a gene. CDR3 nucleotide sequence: TGTGCCAGCAGCTCCAGCGGGAGCTCCTACAATGAGCAGTTCTTC. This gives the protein CASSSSGSSYNEQFF.

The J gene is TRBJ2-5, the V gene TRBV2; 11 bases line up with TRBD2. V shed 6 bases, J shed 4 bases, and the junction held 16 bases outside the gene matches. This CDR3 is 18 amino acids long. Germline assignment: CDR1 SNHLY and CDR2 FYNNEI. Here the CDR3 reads CASSVTVTLAGGGETQYF. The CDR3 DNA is TGTGCCAGCAGCGTTACAGTTACCCTAGCGGGAGGAGGAGAGACCCAGTACTTC.

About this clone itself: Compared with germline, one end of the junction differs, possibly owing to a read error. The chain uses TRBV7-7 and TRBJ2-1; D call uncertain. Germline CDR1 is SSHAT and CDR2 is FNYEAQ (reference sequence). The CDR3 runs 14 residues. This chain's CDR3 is CASSLEETHNEQFF. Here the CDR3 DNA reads TGTGCTAGCAGCTTAGAGGAGACCCACAATGAGCAGTTCTTC.

The CDR3 DNA follows: TGTGCCAGCAGTTTAGGCGGGACTAGCGCCTACGAGCAGTACTTC. Protein: CASSLGGTSAYEQYF. The chain uses TRBV27 and TRBJ2-7, with 10 bases lining up with TRBD2. Germline lookup yields CDR1 MNHEY and CDR2 SMNVEV (reference sequence). The CDR3 is made up of 15 amino acids. The junction had 3 bases not matched to a gene; V was cut back by 2 bases and J by 2 bases.

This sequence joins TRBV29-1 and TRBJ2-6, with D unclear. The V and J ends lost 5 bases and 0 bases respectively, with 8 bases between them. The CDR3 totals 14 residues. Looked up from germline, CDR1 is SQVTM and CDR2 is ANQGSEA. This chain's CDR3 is CSVLRNSGANVLTF. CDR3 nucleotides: TGCAGCGTTCTGCGGAACTCTGGGGCCAACGTCCTGACTTTC.

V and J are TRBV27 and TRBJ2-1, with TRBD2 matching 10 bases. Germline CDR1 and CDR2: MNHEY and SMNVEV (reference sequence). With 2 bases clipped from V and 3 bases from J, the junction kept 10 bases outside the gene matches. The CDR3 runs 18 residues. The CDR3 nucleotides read TGTGCCAGCAGTTTAGGGAGGGTTAGCGGGAGGCGCTACAATGAGCAGTTCTTC. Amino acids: CASSLGRVSGRRYNEQFF.

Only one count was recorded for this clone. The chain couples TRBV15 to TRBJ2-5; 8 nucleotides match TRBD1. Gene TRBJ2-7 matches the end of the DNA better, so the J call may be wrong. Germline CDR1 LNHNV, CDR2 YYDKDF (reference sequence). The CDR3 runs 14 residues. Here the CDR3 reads CATSRTGDSYEQYF. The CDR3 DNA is TGTGCCACCAGCAGGACAGGGGACTCCTACGAGCAGTACTTC.

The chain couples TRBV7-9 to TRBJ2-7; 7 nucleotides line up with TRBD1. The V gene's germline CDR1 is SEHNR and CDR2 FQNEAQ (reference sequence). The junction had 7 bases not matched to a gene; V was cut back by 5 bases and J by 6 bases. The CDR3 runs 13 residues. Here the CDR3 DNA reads TGTGCCAGCAGCCCTATGACAGGGAGCGAGCAGTACTTC. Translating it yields CASSPMTGSEQYF.

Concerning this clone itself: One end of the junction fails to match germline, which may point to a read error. The DNA for the CDR3 is TGTGCTAGCAGCTTAGGGTCGGGACAGGACCCCTACGAGCAGTACTTC. Its translation is CASSLGSGQDPYEQYF. J is TRBJ2-7 and V is TRBV7-7; 8 bases align to TRBD1. The germline gives CDR1 SSHAT, CDR2 FNYEAQ (reference sequence). There are 16 residues in the CDR3.

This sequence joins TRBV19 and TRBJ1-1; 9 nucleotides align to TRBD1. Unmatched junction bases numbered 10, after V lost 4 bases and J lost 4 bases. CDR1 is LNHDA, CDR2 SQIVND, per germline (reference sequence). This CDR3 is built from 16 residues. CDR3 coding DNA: TGTGCCAGTAGTACCCCAGGGACAGGGCGGGGCACTGAAGCTTTCTTT. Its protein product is CASSTPGTGRGTEAFF.

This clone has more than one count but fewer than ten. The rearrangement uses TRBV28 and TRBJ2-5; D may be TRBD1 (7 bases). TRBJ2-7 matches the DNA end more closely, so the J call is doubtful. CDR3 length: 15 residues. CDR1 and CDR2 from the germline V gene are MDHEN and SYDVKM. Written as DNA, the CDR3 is TGTGCCAGCAGTGTCGACCAGGGGGGATACTACGAGCAGTACTTC. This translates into CASSVDQGGYYEQYF.

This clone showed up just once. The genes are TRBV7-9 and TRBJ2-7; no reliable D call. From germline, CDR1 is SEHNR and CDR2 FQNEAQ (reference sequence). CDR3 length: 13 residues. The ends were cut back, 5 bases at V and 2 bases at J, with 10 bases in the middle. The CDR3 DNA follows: TGTGCCAGCAGCCCCGCGGTGACCTACGAGCAGTACTTC. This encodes CASSPAVTYEQYF.

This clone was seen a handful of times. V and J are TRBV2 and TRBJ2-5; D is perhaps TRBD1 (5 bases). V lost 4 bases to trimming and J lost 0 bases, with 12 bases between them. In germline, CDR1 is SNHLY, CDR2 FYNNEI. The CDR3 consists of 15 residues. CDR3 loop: CASSGRGWYQETQYF. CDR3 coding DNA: TGTGCCAGCAGTGGAAGGGGATGGTACCAAGAGACCCAGTACTTC.